This T cell receptor (beta chain) originates from a study of cytomegalovirus exposure and HLA in healthy donors. Broader study findings: Presence/absence analyses took donor sequencing depth as roughly uniform.

The primer mix had 60 Vbeta and 13 Jbeta primers. Using immunoSEQ multiplex PCR, the repertoire was profiled, and TCRdb retains in-frame clones only, with some absent. The sample lists 95,000 to 150,000 clones; about 80% were seen once. The trim removed 4 bases at V and 7 bases at J, leaving 12 bases unmatched. CDR3 length: 15 residues. Per the germline V gene, CDR1 is SGDLS and CDR2 is YYNGEE. A note on this clone: The antigen is unknown.

Sequenced input: PBMCs. The chain couples TRBV9 to TRBJ2-5; 8 bases align to TRBD1. This clonotype was sampled from a man aged 25-45 years in good health and CMV-seropositive. The DNA of the CDR3 is TGTGCCAGCAGCCCCTCGGGACAGGAGGGCTCGACCCAGTACTTC. This sequence encodes CASSPSGQEGSTQYF. Full variable domain (rest looked up from reference TRBV9 and TRBJ2-5): DSGVTQTPKHLITATGQRVTLRCSPRSGDLSVYWYQQSLDQGLQFLIQYYNGEERAKGNILERFSAQQFPDLHSELNLSSLELGDSALYFCASSPSGQEGSTQYFGPGTRLLVL.